A single sample gave rise to the 8 T cell receptor beta chains below, sequenced in a study of blood T cell repertoires in COVID-19. This table comes from immunoSEQ multiplex PCR, and its TCRdb copy is limited to in-frame clones, with some not included. The repertoire includes more than 55,000 clones, about 91% of them detected once, and approximately 4.2% sits in the top ten. The sequenced sample was peripheral blood. These receptor sequences come from a man between 45 and 60 years old with active COVID-19.

The table lists this clone with a count of one. CDR3: CASSLDPGSSYEQYF. The CDR3 nucleotides are TGTGCCAGCAGCTTGGATCCCGGGAGCTCCTACGAGCAGTACTTC. The chain employs TRBV5-6 and TRBJ2-7; D might be TRBD2 (6 bases). This CDR3 region has 15 residues. Trimming took off 0 bases at V and 0 bases at J, with 10 bases between the two ends. CDR1 is SGHDT and CDR2 is YYEEEE in the germline V gene.

The chain is built from TRBV6-2 or TRBV6-3 and TRBJ2-1; D might be TRBD1 (6 bases). The V and J ends lost 5 bases and 0 bases respectively, with 14 bases between them. The germline V gene has CDR1 MNHEY and CDR2 SVGEGT. The CDR3 consists of 16 residues. This CDR3 is CASSLLGQFSYNEQFF. The CDR3 DNA reads as TGTGCCAGCAGTCTCCTTGGACAGTTCTCCTACAATGAGCAGTTCTTC.

The chain has TRBV25-1 and TRBJ2-7; 10 nucleotides agree with TRBD2. V lost 11 bases to trimming and J lost 3 bases; unmatched junction nucleotides: 1. This CDR3 has 11 residues. The germline V gene encodes CDR1 MGHDK and CDR2 SYGVNS. CDR3 nucleotides: TGTGCCTTAGCGGGAGGCTACGAGCAGTACTTC. It yields the protein CALAGGYEQYF.

The CDR3 sequence is CASSETSVGEQFF. The CDR3 DNA sequence: TGTGCCAGCAGTGAAACTAGCGTTGGTGAGCAGTTCTTC. The chain is built from TRBV6-4 and TRBJ2-1; TRBD2 matches 7 bases. Germline CDR1 MRHNA, CDR2 SNTAGT. The CDR3 extends over 13 amino acids. J lost 9 bases, V lost 3 bases, and 5 bases had no gene match.

The genes are TRBV5-6 and TRBJ1-4; D call uncertain. Trimming took 6 bases from V and 0 from J, leaving 12 bases between them. Looked up from germline, CDR1 is SGHDT and CDR2 is YYEEEE. CDR3 size: 15 residues. The CDR3 reads CASKRTVATNEKLFF. As DNA, the CDR3 is TGTGCCAGCAAGCGGACCGTTGCAACTAATGAAAAACTGTTTTTT.

V usage is TRBV28 and J usage is TRBJ2-3; TRBD1 aligns across 10 bases. The CDR3 has 15 residues. V lost 5 bases, J lost 2 bases, and 4 bases stayed unmatched. The germline CDR1 and CDR2 sequences are MDHEN and SYDVKM. CDR3 in amino acids: CASSVTGGLTDTQYF. Written as DNA, the CDR3 is TGTGCCAGCAGTGTGACAGGGGGCCTCACAGATACGCAGTATTTT.

The genes are TRBV3-1 (or the pseudogene TRBV3-2) and TRBJ2-7, with 8 bases aligning to TRBD2. Germline CDR1 and CDR2: LGHDT and YNNKEL (reference sequence). With V trimmed by 3 bases and J by 7 bases, 11 bases remained unmatched. The CDR3 spans 15 residues. The CDR3 DNA sequence: TGTGCCAGCAGCCAGGAACTAGCGGACGTGGGAGAGCAGTACTTC. This sequence encodes CASSQELADVGEQYF.

The chain has TRBV6-2 or TRBV6-3 and TRBJ2-2; D is ambiguous. Germline V lookup: CDR1 MNHEY, CDR2 SVGEGT. The CDR3 spans 13 residues. The V gene lost 2 bases and the J gene lost 4 bases, with 5 bases spanning the gap. DNA of the CDR3: TGTGCCAGCAGTTACCCTCTCACCGGGGAGCTGTTTTTT. Encoded protein: CASSYPLTGELFF.